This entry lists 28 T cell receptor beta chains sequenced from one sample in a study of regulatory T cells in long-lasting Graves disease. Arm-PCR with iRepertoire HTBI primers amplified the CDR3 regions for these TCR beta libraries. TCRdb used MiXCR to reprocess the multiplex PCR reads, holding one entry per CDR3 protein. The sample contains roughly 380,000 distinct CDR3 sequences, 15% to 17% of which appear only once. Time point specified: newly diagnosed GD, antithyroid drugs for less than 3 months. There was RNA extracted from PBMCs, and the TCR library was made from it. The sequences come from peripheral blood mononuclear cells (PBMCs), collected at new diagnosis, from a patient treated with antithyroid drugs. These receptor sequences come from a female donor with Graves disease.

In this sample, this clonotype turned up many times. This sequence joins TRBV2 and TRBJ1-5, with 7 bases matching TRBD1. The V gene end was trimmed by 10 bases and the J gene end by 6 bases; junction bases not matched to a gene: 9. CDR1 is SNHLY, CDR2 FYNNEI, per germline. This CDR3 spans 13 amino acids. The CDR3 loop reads CATLQGFGQPQHF. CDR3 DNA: TGTGCCACTCTACAGGGGTTCGGTCAGCCCCAGCATTTT.

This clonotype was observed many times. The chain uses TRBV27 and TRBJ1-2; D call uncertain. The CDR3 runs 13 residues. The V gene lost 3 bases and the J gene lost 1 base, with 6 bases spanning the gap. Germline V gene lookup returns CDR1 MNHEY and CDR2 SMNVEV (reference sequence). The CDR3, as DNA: TGTGCCAGCAGTTTTAAGTTTAACTATGGCTACACCTTC. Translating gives CASSFKFNYGYTF.

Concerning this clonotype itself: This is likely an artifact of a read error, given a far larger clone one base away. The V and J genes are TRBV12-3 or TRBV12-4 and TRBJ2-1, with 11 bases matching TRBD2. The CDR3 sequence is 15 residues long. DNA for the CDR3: TGTGCCTGCAGTTACTCTAGCGGGGGGTACAATGAGCAGTTCTTC. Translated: CACSYSSGGYNEQFF.

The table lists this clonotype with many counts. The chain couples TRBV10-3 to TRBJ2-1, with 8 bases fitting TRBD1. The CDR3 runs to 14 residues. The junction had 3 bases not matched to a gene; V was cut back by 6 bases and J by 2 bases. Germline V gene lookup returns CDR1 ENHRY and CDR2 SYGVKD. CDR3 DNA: TGTGCCATCAGCAAGACAGGGGCCTACAATGAGCAGTTCTTC. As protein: CAISKTGAYNEQFF.

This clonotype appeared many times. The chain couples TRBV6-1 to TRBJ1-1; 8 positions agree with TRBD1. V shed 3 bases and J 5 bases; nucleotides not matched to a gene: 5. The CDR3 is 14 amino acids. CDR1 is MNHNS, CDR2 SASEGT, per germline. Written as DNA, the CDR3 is TGTGCCAGCAGTGAGACAGGGGAGGGAACTGAAGCTTTCTTT. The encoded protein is CASSETGEGTEAFF.

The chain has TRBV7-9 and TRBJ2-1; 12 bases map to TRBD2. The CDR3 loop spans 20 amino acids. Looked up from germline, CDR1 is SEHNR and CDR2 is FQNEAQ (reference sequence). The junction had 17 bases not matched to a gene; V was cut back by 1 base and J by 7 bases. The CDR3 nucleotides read TGTGCCAGCAGCTTAGGGGGGGGTTCATTACTAGCGGGAGGCACGAATGAGCAGTTCTTC. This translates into CASSLGGGSLLAGGTNEQFF.

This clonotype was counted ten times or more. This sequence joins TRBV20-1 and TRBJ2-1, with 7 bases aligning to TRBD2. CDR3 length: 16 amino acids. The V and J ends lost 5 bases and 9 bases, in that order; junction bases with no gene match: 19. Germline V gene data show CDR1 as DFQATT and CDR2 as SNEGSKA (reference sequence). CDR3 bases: TGCAGTGCTGGCGTGTTCGGGACTACCCCGGGCGCTGAGCAGTTCTTC. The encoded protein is CSAGVFGTTPGAEQFF.

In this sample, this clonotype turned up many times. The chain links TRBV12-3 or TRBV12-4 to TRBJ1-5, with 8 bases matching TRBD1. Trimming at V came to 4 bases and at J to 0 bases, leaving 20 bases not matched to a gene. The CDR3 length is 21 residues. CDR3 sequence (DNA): TGTGCCAGCAGTTCCCATGTCATATTGGGACAGGACCACTATAGCAATCAGCCCCAGCATTTT. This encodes CASSSHVILGQDHYSNQPQHF.

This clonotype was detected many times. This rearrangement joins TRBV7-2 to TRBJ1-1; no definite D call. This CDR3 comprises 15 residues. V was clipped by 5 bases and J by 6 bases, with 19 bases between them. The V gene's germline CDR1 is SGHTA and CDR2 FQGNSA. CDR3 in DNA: TGTGCCAGCAGCCCTCCGGGGTCGATGGACTCTGAAGCTTTCTTT. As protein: CASSPPGSMDSEAFF.

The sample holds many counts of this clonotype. The DNA of the CDR3 is TGTGCCAGCAGCGACCAACCCCTTCCCCTAGCGTTGAAGGCCTACGAGCAGTACTTC. This codes for CASSDQPLPLALKAYEQYF. This chain links TRBV2 with TRBJ2-7, with D possibly matching TRBD2 (6 bases). CDR1 SNHLY and CDR2 FYNNEI come from the germline V gene. CDR3 length: 19 amino acids. Trimming stripped 6 bases from V and 2 bases from J, with 29 bases between.

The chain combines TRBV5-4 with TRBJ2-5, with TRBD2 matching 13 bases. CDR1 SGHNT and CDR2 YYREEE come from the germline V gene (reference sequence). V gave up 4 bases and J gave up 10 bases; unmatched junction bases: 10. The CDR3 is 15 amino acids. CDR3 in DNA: TGTGCCAGCAGCATTGGTACTAGCGGGAGGGCTGACCAGTACTTC. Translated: CASSIGTSGRADQYF.

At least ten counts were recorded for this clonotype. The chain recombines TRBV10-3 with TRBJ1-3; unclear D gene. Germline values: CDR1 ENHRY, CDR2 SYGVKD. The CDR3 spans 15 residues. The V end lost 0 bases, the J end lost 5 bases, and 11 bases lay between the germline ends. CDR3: CAISESMDSRNTIYF. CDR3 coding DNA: TGTGCCATCAGTGAGTCGATGGACTCCAGAAACACCATATATTTT.

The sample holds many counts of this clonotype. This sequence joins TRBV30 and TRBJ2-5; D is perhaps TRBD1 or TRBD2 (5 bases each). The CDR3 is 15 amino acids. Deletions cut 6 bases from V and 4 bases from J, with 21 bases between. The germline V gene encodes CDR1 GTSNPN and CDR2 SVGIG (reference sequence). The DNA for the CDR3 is TGTGCCTGCCCGTCTGAGCCGGGACGCAGAGAGACCCAGTACTTC. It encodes CACPSEPGRRETQYF.

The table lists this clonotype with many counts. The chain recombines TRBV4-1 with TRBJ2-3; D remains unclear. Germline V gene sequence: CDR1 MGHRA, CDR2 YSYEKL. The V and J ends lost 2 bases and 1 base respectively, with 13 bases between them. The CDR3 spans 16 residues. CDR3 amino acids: CASSQKLVRRTDTQYF. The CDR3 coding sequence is TGCGCCAGCAGCCAAAAGCTCGTACGGCGCACAGATACGCAGTATTTT.

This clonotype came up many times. CDR3 amino acids: CSVGLAGAWTANEQFF. For the CDR3, the DNA is TGCAGCGTTGGACTAGCGGGGGCGTGGACGGCGAATGAGCAGTTCTTC. The chain combines TRBV29-1 with TRBJ2-1; 12 nucleotides align to TRBD2. Germline CDR1 and CDR2: SQVTM and ANQGSEA. The CDR3 spans 16 residues. V shed 4 bases, J shed 7 bases, and the junction held 11 bases outside the gene matches.

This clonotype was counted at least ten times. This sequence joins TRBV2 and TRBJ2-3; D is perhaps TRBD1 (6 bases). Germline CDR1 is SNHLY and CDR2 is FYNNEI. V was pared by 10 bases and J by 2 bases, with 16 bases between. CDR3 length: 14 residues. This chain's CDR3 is CANRALRSTDTQYF. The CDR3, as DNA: TGTGCCAACAGGGCCCTTAGGTCCACAGATACGCAGTATTTT.

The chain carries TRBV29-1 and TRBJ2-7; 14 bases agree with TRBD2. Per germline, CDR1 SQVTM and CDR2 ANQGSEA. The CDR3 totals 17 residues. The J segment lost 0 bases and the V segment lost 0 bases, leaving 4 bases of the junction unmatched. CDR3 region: CSVEDLGLAGVSYEQYF. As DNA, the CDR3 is TGCAGCGTTGAAGATCTGGGACTAGCGGGGGTCTCCTACGAGCAGTACTTC.

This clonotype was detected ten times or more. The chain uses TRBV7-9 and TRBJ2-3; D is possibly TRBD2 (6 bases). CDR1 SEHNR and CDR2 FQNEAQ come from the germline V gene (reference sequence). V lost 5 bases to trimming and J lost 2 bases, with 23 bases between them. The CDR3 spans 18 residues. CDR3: CASSEVHAGTGDTDTQYF. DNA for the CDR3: TGTGCCAGCAGCGAAGTCCACGCCGGGACGGGAGACACAGATACGCAGTATTTT.

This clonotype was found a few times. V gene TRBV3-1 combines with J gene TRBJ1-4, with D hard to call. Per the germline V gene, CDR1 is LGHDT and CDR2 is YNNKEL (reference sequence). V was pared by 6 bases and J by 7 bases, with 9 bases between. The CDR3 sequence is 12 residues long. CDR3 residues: CASRDAGEKLFF. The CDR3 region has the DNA TGTGCCAGCAGGGACGCGGGTGAAAAACTGTTTTTT.

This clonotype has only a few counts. The CDR3 loop is CASSSEQGNREQFF. CDR3 in DNA: TGCGCCAGCAGCTCAGAACAGGGGAATCGTGAGCAGTTCTTC. The chain joins TRBV5-1 to TRBJ2-1; the match to TRBD1 covers 7 bases. J was trimmed by 9 bases and V by 3 bases; bases with no gene match: 9. The CDR3 consists of 14 residues. Germline V gene data show CDR1 as SGHRS and CDR2 as YFSETQ.

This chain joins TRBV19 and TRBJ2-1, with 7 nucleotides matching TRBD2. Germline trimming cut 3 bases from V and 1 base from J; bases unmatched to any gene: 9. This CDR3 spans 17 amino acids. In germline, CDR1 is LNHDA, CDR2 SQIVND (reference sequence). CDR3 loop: CASSIGGGTPSYNEQFF. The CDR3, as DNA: TGTGCCAGTAGTATTGGGGGGGGAACGCCATCCTACAATGAGCAGTTCTTC.

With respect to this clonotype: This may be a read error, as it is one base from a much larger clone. CDR3 sequence: CASSPGLPNEQYF. The CDR3 coding sequence is TGTGCCAGCAGCCCGGGACTTCCCAATGAGCAGTACTTC. The genes are TRBV7-9 and TRBJ2-7, with a tentative D call TRBD2 (6 bases). V was pared by 5 bases and J by 7 bases, with 15 bases between. From germline, CDR1 is SEHNR and CDR2 FQNEAQ (reference sequence). This CDR3 comprises 13 residues.

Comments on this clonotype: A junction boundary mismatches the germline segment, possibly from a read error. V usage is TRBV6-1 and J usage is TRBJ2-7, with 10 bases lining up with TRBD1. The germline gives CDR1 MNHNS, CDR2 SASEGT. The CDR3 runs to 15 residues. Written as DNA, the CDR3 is TGTGCCAGCAGAGAAGGACAGGGGGTAAAGTACGAGCAGTACTTC. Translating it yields CASREGQGVKYEQYF.

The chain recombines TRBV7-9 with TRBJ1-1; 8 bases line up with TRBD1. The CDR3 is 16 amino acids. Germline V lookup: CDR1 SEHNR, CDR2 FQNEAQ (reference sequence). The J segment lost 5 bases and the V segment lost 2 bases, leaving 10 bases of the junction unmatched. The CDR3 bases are TGTGCCAGCAGCTTAAAATACGGACAGGGTGCTACTGAAGCTTTCTTT. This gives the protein CASSLKYGQGATEAFF.

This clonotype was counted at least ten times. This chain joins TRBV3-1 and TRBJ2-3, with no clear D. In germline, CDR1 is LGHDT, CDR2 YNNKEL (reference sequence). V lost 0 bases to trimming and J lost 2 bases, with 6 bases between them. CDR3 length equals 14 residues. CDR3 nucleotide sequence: TGTGCCAGCAGCCAAGATCTCGTCACAGATACGCAGTATTTT. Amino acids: CASSQDLVTDTQYF.

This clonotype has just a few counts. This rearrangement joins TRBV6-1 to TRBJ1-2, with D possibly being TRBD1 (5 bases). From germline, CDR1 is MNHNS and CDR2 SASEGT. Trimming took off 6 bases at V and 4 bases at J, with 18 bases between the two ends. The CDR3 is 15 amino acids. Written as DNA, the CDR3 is TGTGCCAGCAGCCTTTCCAGGGCAGGGAGCTATGGCTACACCTTC. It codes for CASSLSRAGSYGYTF.

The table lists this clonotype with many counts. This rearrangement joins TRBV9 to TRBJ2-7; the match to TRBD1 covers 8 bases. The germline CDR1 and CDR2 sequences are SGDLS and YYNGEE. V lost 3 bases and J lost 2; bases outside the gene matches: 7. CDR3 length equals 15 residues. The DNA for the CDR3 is TGTGCCAGCAGCGCTCCGGGACAGGCCCCCTACGAGCAGTACTTC. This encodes CASSAPGQAPYEQYF.

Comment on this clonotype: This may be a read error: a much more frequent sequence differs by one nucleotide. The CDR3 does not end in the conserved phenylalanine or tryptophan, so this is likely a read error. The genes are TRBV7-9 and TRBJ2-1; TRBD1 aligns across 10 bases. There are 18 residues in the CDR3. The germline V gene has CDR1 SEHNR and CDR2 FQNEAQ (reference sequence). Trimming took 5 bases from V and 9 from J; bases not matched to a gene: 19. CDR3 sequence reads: CASSLTSHRDRGILEQFL. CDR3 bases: TGTGCCAGCAGCCTAACCAGCCACCGGGACAGGGGAATACTTGAGCAGTTCCTC.